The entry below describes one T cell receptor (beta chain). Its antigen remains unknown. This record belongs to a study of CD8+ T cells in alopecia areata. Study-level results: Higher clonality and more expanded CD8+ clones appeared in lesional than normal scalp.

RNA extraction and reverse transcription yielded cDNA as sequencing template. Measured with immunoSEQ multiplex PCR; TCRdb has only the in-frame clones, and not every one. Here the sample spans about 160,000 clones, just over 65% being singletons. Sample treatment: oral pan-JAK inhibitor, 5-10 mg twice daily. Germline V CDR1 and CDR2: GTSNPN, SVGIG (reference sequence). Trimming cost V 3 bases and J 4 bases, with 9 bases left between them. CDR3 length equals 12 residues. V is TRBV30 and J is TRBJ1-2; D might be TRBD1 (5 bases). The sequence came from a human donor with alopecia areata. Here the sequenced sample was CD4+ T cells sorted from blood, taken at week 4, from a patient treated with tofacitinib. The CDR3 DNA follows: TGTGCCTGGAGAAGGGACGGCTATGGCTACACCTTC. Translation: CAWRRDGYGYTF.